This T cell receptor (beta chain) was profiled in a study of response to subunit inactivated influenza vaccine. Findings and caveats of the study: Each seasonal influenza vaccination recruits few new T cells, the authors suggested.

The CDR3 has 16 amino acids. Germline CDR1 MNHEY, CDR2 SVGEGT. J gave up 5 bases and V 2 bases, and 8 bases lay outside the gene matches. This clonotype was picked up many times. The target antigen is unknown. One entry per CDR3 protein, called by TCRdb with MiXCR from the RT-PCR reads. The sample has roughly 160,000 distinct CDR3 sequences, approximately 10% seen once; the top ten hold about an eighth. The specimen comprised non-naive T cells sorted from PBMCs, sampled about 6 weeks after vaccination. The genes are TRBV6-2 or TRBV6-3 and TRBJ2-3; 9 nucleotides agree with TRBD2. The TCR originated in a man over 45 who received an inactivated influenza vaccine. CDR3 sequence reads: CASSYQIAGVGDTQYF. The CDR3 nucleotides read TGTGCCAGCAGTTACCAGATAGCGGGAGTTGGAGATACGCAGTATTTT.